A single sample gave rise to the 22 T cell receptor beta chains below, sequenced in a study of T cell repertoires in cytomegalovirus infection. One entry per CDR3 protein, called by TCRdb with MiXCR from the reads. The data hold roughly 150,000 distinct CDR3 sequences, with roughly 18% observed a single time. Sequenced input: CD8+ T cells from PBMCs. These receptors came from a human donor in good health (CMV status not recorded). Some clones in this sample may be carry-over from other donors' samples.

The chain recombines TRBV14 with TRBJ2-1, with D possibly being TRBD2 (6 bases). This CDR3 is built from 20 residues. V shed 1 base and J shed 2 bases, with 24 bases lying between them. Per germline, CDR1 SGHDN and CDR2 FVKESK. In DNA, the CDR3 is TGTGCCAGCAGCCAAGTAATCGTGGCGCCAGCGGGCACCCCCTACAATGAGCAGTTCTTC. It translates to CASSQVIVAPAGTPYNEQFF.

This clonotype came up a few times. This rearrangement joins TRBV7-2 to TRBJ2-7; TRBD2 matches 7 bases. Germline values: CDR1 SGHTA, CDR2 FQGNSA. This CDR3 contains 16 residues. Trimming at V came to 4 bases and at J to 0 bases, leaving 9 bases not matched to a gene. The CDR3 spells CASSSLAGAGSYEQYF. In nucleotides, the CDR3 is TGTGCCAGCAGCTCCTTAGCGGGCGCGGGCTCCTACGAGCAGTACTTC. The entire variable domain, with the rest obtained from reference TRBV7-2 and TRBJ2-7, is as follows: GAGVSQSPSNKVTEKGKDVELRCDPISGHTALYWYRQSLGQGLEFLIYFQGNSAPDKSGLPSDRFSAERTGGSVSTLTIQRTQQEDSAVYLCASSSLAGAGSYEQYFGPGTRLTVT.

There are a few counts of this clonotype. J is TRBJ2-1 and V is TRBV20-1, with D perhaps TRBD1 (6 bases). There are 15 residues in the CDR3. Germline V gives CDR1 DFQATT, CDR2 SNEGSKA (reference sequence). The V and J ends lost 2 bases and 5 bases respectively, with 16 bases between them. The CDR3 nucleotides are TGCAGTGCTAGAACCCCAAACGGGGACAACAATGAGCAGTTCTTC. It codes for CSARTPNGDNNEQFF.

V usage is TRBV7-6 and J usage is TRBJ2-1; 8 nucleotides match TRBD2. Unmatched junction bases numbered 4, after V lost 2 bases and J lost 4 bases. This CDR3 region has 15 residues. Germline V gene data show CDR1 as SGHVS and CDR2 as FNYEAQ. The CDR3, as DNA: TGTGCCAGCAGCTTATCTCGGGAGGGGTACAATGAGCAGTTCTTC. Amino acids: CASSLSREGYNEQFF.

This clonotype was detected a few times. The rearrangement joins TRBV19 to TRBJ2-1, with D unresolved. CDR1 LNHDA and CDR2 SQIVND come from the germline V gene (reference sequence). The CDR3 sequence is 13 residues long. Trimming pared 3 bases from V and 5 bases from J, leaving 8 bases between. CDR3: CASSMGSDNEQFF. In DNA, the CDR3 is TGTGCCAGTAGTATGGGGTCCGACAATGAGCAGTTCTTC. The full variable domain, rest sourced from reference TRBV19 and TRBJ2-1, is DGGITQSPKYLFRKEGQNVTLSCEQNLNHDAMYWYRQDPGQGLRLIYYSQIVNDFQKGDIAEGYSVSREKKESFPLTVTSAQKNPTAFYLCASSMGSDNEQFFGPGTRLTVL.

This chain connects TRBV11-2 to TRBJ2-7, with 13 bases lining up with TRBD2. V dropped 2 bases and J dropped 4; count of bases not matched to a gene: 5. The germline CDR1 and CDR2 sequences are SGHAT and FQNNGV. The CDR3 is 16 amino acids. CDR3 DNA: TGTGCCAGCAGCTTATATGGGACTAGCGGGACGTACGAGCAGTACTTC. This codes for CASSLYGTSGTYEQYF.

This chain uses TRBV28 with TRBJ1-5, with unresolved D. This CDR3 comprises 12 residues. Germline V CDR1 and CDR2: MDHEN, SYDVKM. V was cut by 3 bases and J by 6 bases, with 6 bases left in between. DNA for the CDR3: TGTGCCAGCAGTTTTCCAAGTCAGCCCCAGCATTTT. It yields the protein CASSFPSQPQHF.

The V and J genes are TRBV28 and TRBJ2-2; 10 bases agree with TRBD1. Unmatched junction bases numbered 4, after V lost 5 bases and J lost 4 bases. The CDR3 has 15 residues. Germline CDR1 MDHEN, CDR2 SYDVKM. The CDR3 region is CASSTGQGVTGELFF. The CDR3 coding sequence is TGTGCCAGCAGTACTGGACAGGGGGTCACCGGGGAGCTGTTTTTT.

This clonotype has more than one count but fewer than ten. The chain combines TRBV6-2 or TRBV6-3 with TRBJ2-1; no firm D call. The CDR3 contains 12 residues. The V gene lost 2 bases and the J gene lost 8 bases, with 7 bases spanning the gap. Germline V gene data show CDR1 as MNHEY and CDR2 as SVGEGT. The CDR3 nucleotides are TGTGCCAGCAGTTACACCCGACATGAGCAGTTCTTC. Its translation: CASSYTRHEQFF.

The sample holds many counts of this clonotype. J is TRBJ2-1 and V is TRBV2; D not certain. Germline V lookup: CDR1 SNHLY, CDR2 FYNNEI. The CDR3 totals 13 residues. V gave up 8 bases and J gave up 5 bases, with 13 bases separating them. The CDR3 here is CASPHWGDNEQFF. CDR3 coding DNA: TGTGCCAGCCCTCACTGGGGTGACAATGAGCAGTTCTTC.

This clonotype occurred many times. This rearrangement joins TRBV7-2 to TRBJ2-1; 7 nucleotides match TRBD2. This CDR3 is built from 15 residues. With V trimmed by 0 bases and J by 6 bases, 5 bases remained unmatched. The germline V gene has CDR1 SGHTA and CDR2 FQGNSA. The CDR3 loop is CASSLAGGPVNEQFF. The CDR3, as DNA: TGTGCCAGCAGCTTAGCGGGAGGGCCTGTCAATGAGCAGTTCTTC.

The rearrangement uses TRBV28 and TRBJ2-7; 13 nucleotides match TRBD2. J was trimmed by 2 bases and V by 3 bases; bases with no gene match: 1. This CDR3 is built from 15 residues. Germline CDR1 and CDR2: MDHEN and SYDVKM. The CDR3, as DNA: TGTGCCAGCAGTTTGACTAGCGGGAGGACCTACGAGCAGTACTTC. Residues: CASSLTSGRTYEQYF.

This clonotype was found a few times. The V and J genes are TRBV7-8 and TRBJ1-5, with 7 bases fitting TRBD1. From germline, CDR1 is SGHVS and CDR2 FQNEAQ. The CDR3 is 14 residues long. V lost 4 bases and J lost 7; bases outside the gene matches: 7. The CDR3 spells CASSSTGFLQPQHF. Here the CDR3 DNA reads TGTGCCAGCAGCTCGACAGGGTTTCTCCAGCCCCAGCATTTT.

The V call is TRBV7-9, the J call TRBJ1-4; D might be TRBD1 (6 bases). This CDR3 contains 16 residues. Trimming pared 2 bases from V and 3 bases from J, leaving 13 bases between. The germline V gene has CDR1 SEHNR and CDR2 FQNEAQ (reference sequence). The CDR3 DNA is TGTGCCAGCAGCTTATTCTTATCAGGGGCTAATGAAAAACTGTTTTTT. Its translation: CASSLFLSGANEKLFF.

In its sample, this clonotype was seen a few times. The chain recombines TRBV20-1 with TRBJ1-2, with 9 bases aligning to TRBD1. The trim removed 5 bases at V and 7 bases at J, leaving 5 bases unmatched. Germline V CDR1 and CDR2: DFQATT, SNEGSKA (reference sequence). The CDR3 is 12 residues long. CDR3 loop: CSAPQGAGGYTF. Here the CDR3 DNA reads TGCAGTGCTCCACAGGGGGCCGGTGGCTACACCTTC.

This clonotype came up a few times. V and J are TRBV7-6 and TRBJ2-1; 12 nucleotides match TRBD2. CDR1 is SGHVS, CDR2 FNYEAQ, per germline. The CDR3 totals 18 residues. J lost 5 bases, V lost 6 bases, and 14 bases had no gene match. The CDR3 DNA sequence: TGTGCCAGCAGACGGACTAGCGGGAACTCTCCTTCGGACAATGAGCAGTTCTTC. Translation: CASRRTSGNSPSDNEQFF.

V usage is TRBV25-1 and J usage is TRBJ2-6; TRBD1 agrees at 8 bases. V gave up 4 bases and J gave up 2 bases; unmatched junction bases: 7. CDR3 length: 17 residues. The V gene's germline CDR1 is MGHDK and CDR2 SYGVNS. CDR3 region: CASSGGEDRAGANVLTF. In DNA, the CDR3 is TGTGCCAGCAGTGGTGGGGAGGACAGGGCTGGGGCCAACGTCCTGACTTTC.

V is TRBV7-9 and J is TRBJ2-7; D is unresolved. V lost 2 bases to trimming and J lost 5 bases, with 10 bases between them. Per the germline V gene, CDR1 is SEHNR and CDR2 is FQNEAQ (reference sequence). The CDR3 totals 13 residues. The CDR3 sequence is CASSLITGDEQYF. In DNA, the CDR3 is TGTGCCAGCAGCTTAATAACGGGCGACGAGCAGTACTTC.

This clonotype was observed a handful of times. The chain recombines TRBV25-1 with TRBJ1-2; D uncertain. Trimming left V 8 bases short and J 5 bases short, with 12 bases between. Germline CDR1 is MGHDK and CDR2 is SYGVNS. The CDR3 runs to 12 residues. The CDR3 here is CASGLKEYGYTF. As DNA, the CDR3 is TGTGCCAGCGGGTTGAAAGAATATGGCTACACCTTC.

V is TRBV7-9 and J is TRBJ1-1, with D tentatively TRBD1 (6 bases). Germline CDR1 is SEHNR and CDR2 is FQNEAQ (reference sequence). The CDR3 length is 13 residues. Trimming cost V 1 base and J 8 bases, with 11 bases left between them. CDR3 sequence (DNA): TGTGCCAGCAGCTTAGATAGCAGGGGAGAAGCTTTCTTT. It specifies CASSLDSRGEAFF.

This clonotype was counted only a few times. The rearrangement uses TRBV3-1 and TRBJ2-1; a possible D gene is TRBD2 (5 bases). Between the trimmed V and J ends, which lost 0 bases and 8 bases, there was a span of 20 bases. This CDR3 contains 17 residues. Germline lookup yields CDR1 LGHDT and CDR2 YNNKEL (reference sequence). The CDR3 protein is CASSQEGPLVGEDEQFF. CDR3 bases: TGTGCCAGCAGCCAAGAAGGGCCCTTGGTGGGAGAGGATGAGCAGTTCTTC.

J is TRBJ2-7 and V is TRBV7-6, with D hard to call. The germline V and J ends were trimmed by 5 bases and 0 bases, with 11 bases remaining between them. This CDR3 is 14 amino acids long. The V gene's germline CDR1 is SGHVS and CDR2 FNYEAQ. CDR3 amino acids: CASSPVRNSYEQYF. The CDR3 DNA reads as TGTGCCAGCAGCCCTGTCAGGAACTCCTACGAGCAGTACTTC.